Presented here are 6 T cell receptor beta chains from one specimen sequenced in a study of T cells of healthy individuals. TCRdb reprocessed the 5' RACE reads via MiXCR and lists one record per CDR3 protein. The data show 95,000 to 100,000 distinct CDR3 sequences, 15% to 20% seen once. The receptor source for this set is a human donor in good health.

At least ten counts were recorded for this clonotype. The chain combines TRBV30 with TRBJ1-3; D gene uncertain. Deletions cut 3 bases from V and 0 bases from J, with 12 bases between. The CDR3 has 15 residues. Germline V CDR1 and CDR2: GTSNPN, SVGIG (reference sequence). CDR3 region: CAWRGGWDSGNTIYF. Here the CDR3 DNA reads TGTGCCTGGAGGGGTGGCTGGGACTCTGGAAACACCATATATTTT.

The V gene is TRBV20-1, the J gene TRBJ1-1; 8 bases agree with TRBD1. The length of the CDR3 is 14 residues. Germline assignment: CDR1 DFQATT and CDR2 SNEGSKA (reference sequence). V trimming: 6 bases; J trimming: 0 bases; junction bases outside the gene matches: 6. The CDR3 spells CSAHRTGLNTEAFF. The DNA for the CDR3 is TGCAGTGCCCACAGGACAGGGTTGAACACTGAAGCTTTCTTT.

Many counts were recorded for this clonotype. The chain is built from TRBV7-2 and TRBJ1-4; 7 nucleotides line up with TRBD1. The CDR3 has 15 residues. Trimming took 2 bases from V and 4 from J; bases not matched to a gene: 4. Germline V CDR1 and CDR2: SGHTA, FQGNSA. CDR3 DNA: TGTGCCAGCAGCTTACCTACAGGGGATAATGAAAAACTGTTTTTT. It translates to CASSLPTGDNEKLFF.

In this sample, this clonotype turned up many times. One end of the junction fails to match germline, which may point to a read error. The rearrangement joins TRBV11-2 to TRBJ1-1, with TRBD1 matching 7 bases. Germline assignment: CDR1 SGHAT and CDR2 FQNNGV. The CDR3 sequence is 14 residues long. CDR3 sequence reads: CASSLDRVATEAFF. The CDR3 DNA reads as TGTGCCAGCAGCCTAGACAGGGTGGCAACTGAAGCTTTCTTT.

This clonotype was detected ten times or more. The chain is built from TRBV3-1 and TRBJ1-2, with D unclear. CDR1 LGHDT and CDR2 YNNKEL come from the germline V gene (reference sequence). Trimming took 4 bases from V and 1 from J, leaving 7 bases between them. The CDR3 is 13 amino acids. This CDR3 reads CASSRHDNYGYTF. The CDR3, as DNA: TGTGCCAGCAGCCGACACGATAACTATGGCTACACCTTC.

This clonotype is medium-sized by share. The V and J genes are TRBV4-3 and TRBJ2-2, with 10 nucleotides matching TRBD1. Trimming cost V 0 bases and J 6 bases; bases outside gene matches: 7. The CDR3 spans 17 residues. Germline V gene lookup returns CDR1 LGHNA and CDR2 YSLEER. The DNA for the CDR3 is TGCGCCAGCAGCCAAGATCCGCGGGGACAGGGGTCCGGGGAGCTGTTTTTT. It specifies CASSQDPRGQGSGELFF.